This T cell receptor beta chain was identified in a study of Graves' ophthalmopathy and Graves' hyperthyroidism. The study's findings and limits: The model's prediction of ophthalmopathy progression had approximately 71% sensitivity and around 78% specificity. Built on 13 signatures, a model told ophthalmopathy apart from stable hyperthyroidism with about 88% sensitivity and roughly 81% specificity.

For repertoire sequencing, the TCR beta CDR3 regions were amplified from RNA transcripts. A first-round RT-PCR used HTBI primers, followed by a second-round multiplex PCR. TCRdb reanalysed the multiplex PCR reads using MiXCR and keeps one entry per CDR3 protein. The data contain roughly 400,000 distinct CDR3 sequences, 15% of them seen just once; the ten biggest clones take up roughly 7%. The table lists this clonotype with a few counts. The antigen is not known. The sequenced sample was peripheral blood. This clonotype was sampled from a woman aged 18-30 years with stable Graves' hyperthyroidism.

The CDR3 sequence is CASSPEQNTEAFF. Written as DNA, the CDR3 is TGTGCCAGCTCACCGGAACAGAACACTGAAGCTTTCTTT. The chain has TRBV18 and TRBJ1-1; no clear D gene. The CDR3 consists of 13 residues. V was shortened by 3 bases and J by 1 base, with 6 bases between the two germline ends. Germline-derived CDR1 and CDR2 are KGHSH and LQKENI.